This T cell receptor beta chain is drawn from a study of cytomegalovirus exposure and HLA in healthy donors. Germline V CDR1 and CDR2: MDHEN, SYDVKM. The CDR3 is 13 residues long. Trimming pared 10 bases from V and 0 bases from J, leaving 12 bases between. The method was immunoSEQ multiplex PCR; TCRdb's version includes in-frame clones alone and lacks a portion of them. The sample has 200,000 to 250,000 clones, around four fifths seen once; the top ten hold 4.5% to 7%. The sequence derives from a woman aged 18-29 years in good health and CMV-seronegative. The chain employs TRBV28 and TRBJ1-1; weak D call: TRBD1 (5 bases). Sample: PBMCs. The CDR3, as DNA: TGTGCCACTACGGGACGGGTGAACACTGAAGCTTTCTTT. Translation gives CATTGRVNTEAFF.